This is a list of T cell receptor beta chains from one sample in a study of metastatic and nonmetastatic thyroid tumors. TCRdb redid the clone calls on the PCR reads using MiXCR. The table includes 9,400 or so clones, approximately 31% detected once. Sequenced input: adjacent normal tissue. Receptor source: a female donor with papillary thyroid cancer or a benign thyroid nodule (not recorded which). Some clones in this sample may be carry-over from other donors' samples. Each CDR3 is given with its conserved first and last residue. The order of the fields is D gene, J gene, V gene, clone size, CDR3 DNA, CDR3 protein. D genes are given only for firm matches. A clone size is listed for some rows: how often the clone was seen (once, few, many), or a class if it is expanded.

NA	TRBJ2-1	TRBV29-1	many	TGCAGCGTCGGTCCTAGGTCCTACAATGAGCAGTTCTTC	CSVGPRSYNEQFF
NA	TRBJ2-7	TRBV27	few	TGTGCCAGCAGTTCAGGGGCCTCGAGGTACGAGCAGTACTTC	CASSSGASRYEQYF
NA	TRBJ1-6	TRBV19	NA	TGTGCCACAGGGGAGGGGTCGAATTATAATTCACCCCTCCACTTT	CATGEGSNYNSPLHF
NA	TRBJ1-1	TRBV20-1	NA	TGCAGTGCTAGAGACCCCGGACGGGGCCCGGGCACTGAAGCTTTCTTT	CSARDPGRGPGTEAFF
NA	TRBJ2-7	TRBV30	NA	TGTGCCTGGAGTAGGGGAAACGAGCAGTACTTC	CAWSRGNEQYF
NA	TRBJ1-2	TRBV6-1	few	TGTGCCAGCAGTGATATTAACTATGTCTACACCTTC	CASSDINYVYTF
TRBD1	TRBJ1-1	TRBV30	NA	TGTGCCTGGAGACAGGGGATCACTGAAGCTTTCTTT	CAWRQGITEAFF
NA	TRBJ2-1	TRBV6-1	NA	TGTACCAGCAGTCCCCCGGGACACGGCAACAATGAGCAGTTCTTC	CTSSPPGHGNNEQFF
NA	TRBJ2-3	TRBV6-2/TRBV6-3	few	TGTGCCAGCGCGGCTAGCCTCCTTGATACGCAGTATTTT	CASAASLLDTQYF
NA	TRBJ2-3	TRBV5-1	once	TGCGCCAGCAGCCAGGCGGCTATTAGCACAGATACGCAGTATTTT	CASSQAAISTDTQYF
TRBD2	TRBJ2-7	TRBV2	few	TGTGCCAGGAGTGGGACTAGAGGAGAGCAGTACTTC	CARSGTRGEQYF
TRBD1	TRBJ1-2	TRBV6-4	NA	TGTGCCAGCAGCCAGGACAGGGGGGGGCATGGCTACACCTTC	CASSQDRGGHGYTF
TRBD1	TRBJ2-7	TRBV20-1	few	TGCAGTGCTAGACAAGGGACAGGGGTTAACGAGCAGTACTTC	CSARQGTGVNEQYF
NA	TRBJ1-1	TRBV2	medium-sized	TGTGCCAGCAGCCAACAGGGATACATGACTGAAGCTTTCTTT	CASSQQGYMTEAFF
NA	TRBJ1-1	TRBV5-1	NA	TGCGCCAGCAGCTCCGGGACAACGTCTGAAGCTTTCTTT	CASSSGTTSEAFF
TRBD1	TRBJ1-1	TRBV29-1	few	TGCAGCGTTGAAAATTCGTTAGACAGGGGCACTGAAGCTTTCTTT	CSVENSLDRGTEAFF
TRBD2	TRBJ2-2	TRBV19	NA	TGTGCCAGTAGTTCTCCGTCGGGGACTAGCGGGAGTCAGAACACCGGGGAGCTGTTTTTT	CASSSPSGTSGSQNTGELFF
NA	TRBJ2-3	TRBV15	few	TGTGCCACCAGCAGAGAGGGTGGCAGTGCTTCCACTAGCACAGATACGCAGTATTTT	CATSREGGSASTSTDTQYF
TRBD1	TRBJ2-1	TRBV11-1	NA	TGTGCCAGCAGCCTAAGGACAGGGGGCTACAATGAGCAGTTCTTC	CASSLRTGGYNEQFF
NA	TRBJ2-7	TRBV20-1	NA	TGCAGTGCTAGAGATCATCTAGCACGCGTACACTCGGAGCAGTACTTC	CSARDHLARVHSEQYF
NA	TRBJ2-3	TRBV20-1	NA	TGCAGTGCTTGGGGGGATGCTAGCGGCACAGATACGCAGTATTTT	CSAWGDASGTDTQYF
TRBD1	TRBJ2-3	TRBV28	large	TGTGCCAGCAGACGACAGGGGGCAGATACGCAGTATTTT	CASRRQGADTQYF
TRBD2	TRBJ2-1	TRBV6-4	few	TGTGCCAGCAGTGACTCGACTAGCGGGAGCAATGAGCAGTTCTTC	CASSDSTSGSNEQFF